Shown below are 13 T cell receptor beta chains from a single sample sequenced in a study of T-cell reconstitution after alpha-beta-depleted transplantation in children. During its preparation, the TCRbeta library received unique molecular identifiers. TCRdb called the PCR reads again in MiXCR, with one record for every CDR3 protein. The profile shows hundreds of thousands of distinct CDR3 sequences, roughly 13% of them singletons. Sequences were derived from PBMCs, sampled before TCRalphabeta/CD19-depleted stem cell transplant. The origin of the receptors is a girl aged 2-10 years with congenital amegakaryocytic thrombocytopenia, due to receive a stem cell transplant.

This clonotype was counted a few times. The chain joins TRBV27 to TRBJ2-7; D may be TRBD2 (5 bases). The V gene lost 2 bases and the J gene lost 3 bases, with 14 bases spanning the gap. Germline lookup yields CDR1 MNHEY and CDR2 SMNVEV (reference sequence). The CDR3 has 15 amino acids. DNA for the CDR3: TGTGCCAGCAGTTTAGTCGTCCGCGGGTTCTACGAGCAGTACTTC. Encoded protein: CASSLVVRGFYEQYF.

This clonotype was observed a few times. The chain combines TRBV5-5 with TRBJ2-7, with D maybe TRBD1 (6 bases). This CDR3 is built from 16 residues. The V and J ends lost 6 bases and 0 bases respectively, with 19 bases between them. CDR1 is SGHKS and CDR2 is YYEKEE in the germline V gene (reference sequence). The CDR3 loop reads CASTFRGDRSSYEQYF. CDR3 DNA: TGTGCCAGCACCTTCCGGGGAGACAGGAGCTCCTACGAGCAGTACTTC.

This clonotype appeared many times. The rearrangement joins TRBV20-1 to TRBJ1-1; tentatively, D is TRBD1 (6 bases). The length of the CDR3 is 11 residues. Germline values: CDR1 DFQATT, CDR2 SNEGSKA (reference sequence). CDR3 sequence: CRTGWGTEAFF. DNA for the CDR3: TGCAGAACAGGGTGGGGCACTGAAGCTTTCTTT.

CDR3 region: CASSLATSGRAPDTQYF. The CDR3 coding sequence is TGTGCCAGCAGTTTAGCCACTAGCGGGAGGGCTCCAGATACGCAGTATTTT. V usage is TRBV12-3 or TRBV12-4 and J usage is TRBJ2-3; 13 bases align to TRBD2. The CDR3 runs 17 residues. Unmatched junction bases numbered 4, after V lost 0 bases and J lost 4 bases.

This clonotype was found many times. V gene TRBV12-3 or TRBV12-4 combines with J gene TRBJ1-1; 12 bases are a match to TRBD1. This CDR3 has 14 amino acids. The junction had 11 bases not matched to a gene; V was cut back by 7 bases and J by 11 bases. CDR3 DNA: TGTGCCAGCAAATCGGGACAGGGGGCGAAGAGGGCTTTCTTT. Translation gives CASKSGQGAKRAFF.

This clonotype was observed a few times. This chain uses TRBV7-3 with TRBJ2-7; 7 bases map to TRBD1. The CDR3 loop spans 14 amino acids. The V gene end was trimmed by 6 bases and the J gene end by 2 bases; junction bases not matched to a gene: 7. In germline, CDR1 is SGHTA, CDR2 FQGTGA. The CDR3 nucleotides are TGTGCCAGCAGACGTTCGACAGGGACCTACGAGCAGTACTTC. It is translated as CASRRSTGTYEQYF.

The J gene is TRBJ2-3, the V gene TRBV7-8; 9 bases map to TRBD2. Germline V gives CDR1 SGHVS, CDR2 FQNEAQ. This CDR3 region has 16 residues. V shed 4 bases, J shed 7 bases, and the junction held 12 bases outside the gene matches. This CDR3 reads CASSSRGGRAIYTQYF. In nucleotides, the CDR3 is TGTGCCAGCAGCTCGCGGGGGGGGCGGGCGATTTATACGCAGTATTTT.

This chain links TRBV5-1 with TRBJ2-2, with D maybe TRBD2 (5 bases). CDR3 size: 12 residues. Germline loops: CDR1 SGHRS, CDR2 YFSETQ. The ends were cut back, 4 bases at V and 6 bases at J, with 7 bases in the middle. The CDR3 DNA is TGCGCCAGCAGCCACGGGGCCGGGGAGCTGTTTTTT. It codes for CASSHGAGELFF. Supplemented by reference TRBV5-1 and TRBJ2-2, the full variable domain reads KAGVTQTPRYLIKTRGQQVTLSCSPISGHRSVSWYQQTPGQGLQFLFEYFSETQRNKGNFPGRFSGRQFSNSRSEMNVSTLELGDSALYLCASSHGAGELFFGEGSRLTVL.

The gene calls are TRBV27 and TRBJ1-1, with D possibly matching TRBD1 (5 bases). This CDR3 is 12 amino acids long. V was pared by 8 bases and J by 4 bases, with 11 bases between. Germline CDR1 and CDR2: MNHEY and SMNVEV (reference sequence). The CDR3: CASGARGTEAFF. CDR3 in DNA: TGTGCCAGCGGGGCACGGGGCACTGAAGCTTTCTTT.

This clonotype appeared a few times. The chain links TRBV7-9 to TRBJ1-5, with D tentatively TRBD1 (5 bases). CDR1 is SEHNR and CDR2 is FQNEAQ in the germline V gene (reference sequence). This CDR3 is 14 amino acids long. V was clipped by 5 bases and J by 3 bases, with 11 bases between them. The CDR3 spells CASSAPGPNQPQHF. The CDR3 DNA reads as TGTGCCAGCAGCGCGCCGGGGCCCAATCAGCCCCAGCATTTT.

The rearrangement links TRBV7-9 to TRBJ2-7; D is ambiguous. The CDR3 totals 15 residues. V shed 6 bases and J shed 2 bases, with 17 bases lying between them. Germline CDR1 reads SEHNR; CDR2 reads FQNEAQ (reference sequence). The CDR3 coding sequence is TGTGCCAGCAGACACACCTGGCCAACCGCCTACGAGCAGTACTTC. It codes for CASRHTWPTAYEQYF. Variable domain in full (rest from reference TRBV7-9 and TRBJ2-7): DTGVSQNPRHKITKRGQNVTFRCDPISEHNRLYWYRQTLGQGPEFLTYFQNEAQLEKSRLLSDRFSAERPKGSFSTLEIQRTEQGDSAMYLCASRHTWPTAYEQYFGPGTRLTVT.

Remarks on this clonotype: A read error may explain this, as a much larger clone is one base away. This chain links TRBV5-1 with TRBJ1-1; the D is unclear. This CDR3 is built from 14 residues. The germline gives CDR1 SGHRS, CDR2 YFSETQ. This chain's CDR3 is CACSLTARNTEAFF. The DNA of the CDR3 is TGCGCCTGCAGCTTAACAGCCCGGAACACTGAAGCTTTCTTT. Full variable domain (missing parts from reference TRBV5-1 and TRBJ1-1): KAGVTQTPRYLIKTRGQQVTLSCSPISGHRSVSWYQQTPGQGLQFLFEYFSETQRNKGNFPGRFSGRQFSNSRSEMNVSTLELGDSALYLCACSLTARNTEAFFGQGTRLTVV.

This clonotype appeared many times. The chain links TRBV27 to TRBJ1-2; D unresolved. V lost 2 bases, J lost 0 bases, and 7 bases lay in between. Germline loops: CDR1 MNHEY, CDR2 SMNVEV (reference sequence). The CDR3 loop spans 14 amino acids. The CDR3 sequence: CASSLIASNYGYTF. The CDR3 DNA sequence: TGTGCCAGCAGTTTAATCGCGTCTAACTATGGCTACACCTTC.